This passage covers 17 T cell receptor beta chains from one sample sequenced in a study of identical twins. TCRdb reprocessed the 5' RACE reads with MiXCR, giving one entry per CDR3 protein. The table lists 1.5 million to 2 million distinct CDR3 sequences, around a third of them singletons. Sequenced sample: cord blood. Receptors originate from a newborn girl in good health.

V is TRBV11-1 and J is TRBJ2-7; 9 bases match TRBD2. The CDR3 has 15 residues. Trimming at V came to 4 bases and at J to 4 bases, leaving 8 bases not matched to a gene. The germline V gene has CDR1 SGHAT and CDR2 FQDESV (reference sequence). The CDR3 sequence is CASSSERGAFYEQYF. The CDR3 bases are TGTGCCAGCAGCTCCGAGCGGGGGGCCTTTTACGAGCAGTACTTC.

This clonotype has a handful of counts. The chain joins TRBV14 to TRBJ2-5, with D possibly being TRBD1 (6 bases). CDR1 and CDR2 from the germline V gene are SGHDN and FVKESK. This CDR3 is built from 17 residues. V lost 0 bases to trimming and J lost 7 bases, with 21 bases between them. CDR3 sequence reads: CASSQDGGSGGAGTQYF. CDR3 coding DNA: TGTGCCAGCAGCCAAGACGGAGGAAGTGGGGGCGCCGGGACCCAGTACTTC.

This rearrangement joins TRBV11-3 to TRBJ2-3; no clear D. V was shortened by 0 bases and J by 2 bases, with 6 bases between the two germline ends. In germline, CDR1 is SGHNT, CDR2 YENEEA. The CDR3 is 14 residues long. The DNA of the CDR3 is TGTGCCAGCAGCTTAGAGAGCAACACAGATACGCAGTATTTT. Residues: CASSLESNTDTQYF.

The chain uses TRBV3-1 and TRBJ2-3; 7 bases match TRBD2. The length of the CDR3 is 15 residues. V was pared by 0 bases and J by 3 bases, with 3 bases of the junction left unmatched. Germline CDR1 is LGHDT and CDR2 is YNNKEL (reference sequence). The CDR3 is CASSQDPLATDTQYF. The CDR3 coding sequence is TGTGCCAGCAGCCAAGATCCACTAGCGACAGATACGCAGTATTTT.

This clonotype has more than one count but fewer than ten. CDR3 in DNA: TGTGCCAGCAGTGGTCGTACTAGGAACCCAAGTAGGGAGACCCAGTACTTC. This gives the protein CASSGRTRNPSRETQYF. This chain joins TRBV5-5 and TRBJ2-5; D perhaps matches TRBD2 (5 bases). CDR1 is SGHKS, CDR2 YYEKEE, per germline (reference sequence). Trimming shortened V by 5 bases and J by 5 bases, and 25 bases separated the two germline ends. The CDR3 extends over 17 amino acids.

This clonotype was counted between two and nine times. J is TRBJ2-3 and V is TRBV11-2; TRBD2 matches at 10 bases. Germline V CDR1 and CDR2: SGHAT, FQNNGV. This CDR3 spans 17 amino acids. The ends lost 1 base at V and 5 bases at J; junction bases unmatched: 9. The CDR3 here is CASSLGLGGLAKDTQYF. CDR3 nucleotides: TGTGCCAGCAGCTTAGGCCTTGGGGGACTAGCGAAAGATACGCAGTATTTT.

The chain has TRBV11-2 and TRBJ2-3, with TRBD2 identical over 8 bases. CDR1 SGHAT and CDR2 FQNNGV come from the germline V gene. This CDR3 has 17 residues. Losses at the gene ends were 2 bases for V and 0 bases for J; bases not matched to a gene: 7. The CDR3 loop reads CASSLWVRGVSTDTQYF. CDR3 coding DNA: TGTGCCAGCAGCTTATGGGTGCGGGGGGTGAGCACAGATACGCAGTATTTT.

The rearrangement joins TRBV7-2 to TRBJ2-7, with TRBD1 identical over 9 bases. The CDR3 is 15 residues long. V shed 2 bases and J 6 bases; nucleotides not matched to a gene: 8. The germline CDR1 and CDR2 sequences are SGHTA and FQGNSA. The CDR3 is CASSLKGTGPGEQYF. The CDR3 DNA sequence: TGTGCCAGCAGCTTAAAGGGGACAGGGCCAGGCGAGCAGTACTTC. Full variable domain (remainder filled in from reference TRBV7-2 and TRBJ2-7): GAGVSQSPSNKVTEKGKDVELRCDPISGHTALYWYRQSLGQGLEFLIYFQGNSAPDKSGLPSDRFSAERTGGSVSTLTIQRTQQEDSAVYLCASSLKGTGPGEQYFGPGTRLTVT.

Only a few counts were recorded for this clonotype. This rearrangement joins TRBV3-1 to TRBJ2-3; D may correspond to TRBD1 or TRBD2 (5 bases each). Germline V lookup: CDR1 LGHDT, CDR2 YNNKEL (reference sequence). Trimming took 1 base from V and 4 from J, leaving 12 bases between them. This CDR3 comprises 15 residues. The CDR3 nucleotides are TGTGCCAGCAGCCAAGCGGGTGGGGACGCAGATACGCAGTATTTT. Translated, it gives CASSQAGGDADTQYF.

The J gene is TRBJ2-5, the V gene TRBV9; TRBD1 aligns across 7 bases. Germline lookup yields CDR1 SGDLS and CDR2 YYNGEE. The CDR3 is 15 residues long. The V and J ends lost 2 bases and 7 bases, in that order; junction bases with no gene match: 11. The CDR3 nucleotides read TGTGCCAGCAGCGTCTCCCTTTCAGGGGGTGGGACCCAGTACTTC. Amino acids: CASSVSLSGGGTQYF.

The chain has TRBV7-9 and TRBJ2-1; TRBD2 matches 8 bases. Germline V gene lookup returns CDR1 SEHNR and CDR2 FQNEAQ (reference sequence). There are 16 residues in the CDR3. Trimming removed 4 bases from V and 0 bases from J; junction bases left unmatched: 5. Here the CDR3 reads CASSSFRGGSYNEQFF. The CDR3 DNA reads as TGTGCCAGCAGCTCCTTCCGGGGGGGCTCCTACAATGAGCAGTTCTTC. Drawing the rest from reference TRBV7-9 and TRBJ2-1, the complete variable domain is DTGVSQNPRHKITKRGQNVTFRCDPISEHNRLYWYRQTLGQGPEFLTYFQNEAQLEKSRLLSDRFSAERPKGSFSTLEIQRTEQGDSAMYLCASSSFRGGSYNEQFFGPGTRLTVL.

This clonotype has more than one count but fewer than ten. This rearrangement joins TRBV20-1 to TRBJ1-5, with 7 bases identical to TRBD1. V was pared by 5 bases and J by 4 bases, with 2 bases of the junction left unmatched. CDR1 is DFQATT and CDR2 is SNEGSKA in the germline V gene (reference sequence). This CDR3 is built from 12 residues. CDR3 sequence: CSASGQNQPQHF. The CDR3 coding sequence is TGCAGTGCTTCGGGACAGAATCAGCCCCAGCATTTT.

This clonotype was seen more than once but under ten times. The chain has TRBV27 and TRBJ2-1, with a weak D call TRBD1 (6 bases). V shed 10 bases and J shed 2 bases, with 15 bases lying between them. CDR1 MNHEY and CDR2 SMNVEV come from the germline V gene (reference sequence). This CDR3 is 14 amino acids long. This CDR3 reads CATGDVAPYNEQFF. CDR3 nucleotide sequence: TGTGCCACAGGGGACGTGGCGCCCTACAATGAGCAGTTCTTC.

The chain recombines TRBV20-1 with TRBJ2-7; the D gene is possibly TRBD1 (6 bases). CDR3 size: 15 residues. The ends were cut back, 4 bases at V and 0 bases at J, with 16 bases in the middle. The germline V gene has CDR1 DFQATT and CDR2 SNEGSKA (reference sequence). The CDR3 DNA follows: TGCAGTGCTACAGACCCAGGGGAACTCTCCTACGAGCAGTACGTC. It encodes CSATDPGELSYEQYV.

The J gene is TRBJ2-1, the V gene TRBV18, with TRBD1 matching over 8 bases. Germline CDR1 and CDR2: KGHSH and LQKENI. Trimming removed 4 bases from V and 5 bases from J; junction bases left unmatched: 4. The CDR3 loop spans 14 amino acids. CDR3 in amino acids: CASSLLQGDNEQFF. In DNA, the CDR3 is TGTGCCAGCTCACTATTACAGGGGGACAATGAGCAGTTCTTC.

The chain links TRBV20-1 to TRBJ2-1, with D tentatively TRBD2 (6 bases). Near its end, the DNA agrees better with TRBJ2-7, so the J call may be wrong. The CDR3 loop spans 14 amino acids. CDR1 DFQATT and CDR2 SNEGSKA come from the germline V gene (reference sequence). In DNA form, the CDR3 reads TGCAGTGCAGACCGGGACTCCTCCTACAATGAGCAGTACTTC. Amino acids: CSADRDSSYNEQYF.

The J gene is TRBJ2-1, the V gene TRBV24-1; TRBD2 aligns across 7 bases. The germline V gene encodes CDR1 KGHDR and CDR2 SFDVKD. The CDR3 is 16 residues long. Germline trimming cut 2 bases from V and 4 bases from J; bases unmatched to any gene: 7. CDR3 region: CATSDWGRAGYNEQFF. CDR3 DNA sequence: TGTGCCACCAGTGATTGGGGAAGAGCGGGATACAATGAGCAGTTCTTC.